This is a list of T cell receptor beta chains from one sample in a study of cytotoxic CD8 clonotypes in ibrutinib-treated CLL. The table came from immunoSEQ multiplex PCR; TCRdb's copy has only in-frame clones and leaves some out. The repertoire holds hundreds of thousands of clones, with 70% as singletons. The material sequenced was PBMCs, taken after 24 months of ibrutinib treatment. The source of these receptors is a human donor with chronic lymphocytic leukemia. The CDR3 runs from the conserved cysteine through the conserved F or W. The order of the fields is clone size, V gene, J gene, D gene, CDR3 protein, CDR3 DNA. The D gene is left open where the match is weak. The size of a clone is reported for some rows only, either as once, few or many, or as a class for expanded clones.

-,TRBV7-9,TRBJ2-1,-,CASRHRVNEQFF,TGTGCCAGCAGGCACAGGGTTAATGAGCAGTTCTTC
-,TRBV7-2,TRBJ1-2,-,CASSPQGSDYGYTF,TGTGCCAGCAGCCCACAGGGATCTGACTATGGCTACACCTTC
few,TRBV7-2,TRBJ2-7,-,CASSVGTGPYEQYF,TGTGCCAGCAGCGTCGGGACGGGACCTTACGAGCAGTACTTC
-,TRBV7-2,TRBJ2-6,-,CASSLALGLVLSGANALTF,TGTGCCAGCAGCTTAGCGCTCGGGCTAGTACTCTCTGGGGCCAACGCCCTGACTTTC
-,TRBV30,TRBJ1-5,TRBD1,CAWSSTGLGGQPQHF,TGTGCCTGGAGTTCGACAGGGCTCGGGGGCCAGCCCCAGCATTTT
few,TRBV25-1,TRBJ2-5,TRBD2,CASSETSGSLETQYF,TGTGCCAGCAGTGAGACTAGCGGGAGCCTGGAGACCCAGTACTTC
-,TRBV28,TRBJ2-1,-,CASSADSDEQFF,TGTGCCAGCAGTGCCGATAGCGATGAGCAGTTCTTC
once,TRBV30,TRBJ2-5,-,CAWTRAHSGTQYF,TGTGCCTGGACCAGGGCCCATAGTGGGACCCAGTACTTC
-,TRBV28,TRBJ2-1,TRBD1,CASRKTGQVAWFF,TGTGCCAGCCGCAAGACTGGACAGGTTGCTTGGTTCTTC
-,TRBV5-8,TRBJ2-7,-,CASSLRGYEQYF,TGTGCCAGCAGCTTGAGGGGTTACGAGCAGTACTTC
few,TRBV30,TRBJ2-7,-,CAWSALYEQYF,TGTGCCTGGAGCGCCCTCTACGAGCAGTACTTC
-,TRBV11-2,TRBJ2-7,TRBD2,CASTDWTSGGVLEQYF,TGTGCCAGCACCGACTGGACTAGCGGGGGGGTGCTCGAGCAGTACTTC
few,TRBV7-2,TRBJ1-5,TRBD1,CASSLQGQGVQPQHF,TGTGCCAGCAGCTTACAAGGACAGGGAGTTCAGCCCCAGCATTTT
-,TRBV4-2,TRBJ2-1,TRBD2,CASSPTTEGSTSGRYEQFF,TGTGCCAGCAGCCCTACCACCGAGGGATCGACTAGCGGGAGATACGAGCAGTTCTTC
-,TRBV6-5,TRBJ2-7,-,CASSYELDYEQYF,TGTGCCAGCAGTTACGAACTAGACTACGAGCAGTACTTC
-,TRBV18,TRBJ2-2,TRBD2,CASSHQREVTGELFF,TGTGCCAGCTCACACCAGCGGGAGGTCACCGGGGAGCTGTTTTTT
-,TRBV18,TRBJ2-3,-,CASSPQPTDTQYF,TGTGCCAGCTCACCCCAGCCCACAGATACGCAGTATTTT
-,TRBV5-6,TRBJ2-7,-,CASSLVGSSYEQYF,TGTGCCAGCAGCTTGGTTGGGAGCTCCTACGAGCAGTACTTC
few,TRBV7-9,TRBJ2-7,TRBD2,CASSLNLAGGSYEQYF,TGTGCCAGCAGCTTAAACCTAGCGGGCGGCTCCTACGAGCAGTACTTC
-,TRBV6-5,TRBJ2-7,-,CASSYAYEQYF,TGTGCCAGCAGTTACGCCTACGAGCAGTACTTC
-,TRBV7-2,TRBJ2-7,-,CASSSGYYEQYF,TGTGCCAGCAGCTCCGGTTACTACGAGCAGTACTTC
-,TRBV9,TRBJ2-1,TRBD2,CASSGLAGYVVEQFF,TGTGCCAGCAGCGGACTAGCGGGATACGTGGTTGAGCAGTTCTTC
-,TRBV4-2,TRBJ2-5,TRBD2,CASSQDETSPETQYF,TGTGCCAGCAGCCAAGATGAGACTAGCCCCGAGACCCAGTACTTC
-,TRBV19,TRBJ1-2,TRBD1,CASSILGTDYGYTF,TGTGCCAGTAGTATTTTAGGGACAGACTATGGCTACACCTTC
-,TRBV4-1,TRBJ1-2,TRBD1,CASSRDRLAYGYTF,TGCGCCAGCAGCCGGGACAGGTTGGCCTATGGCTACACCTTC
-,TRBV5-4,TRBJ1-2,-,CASSLAGQGHGYTF,TGTGCCAGCAGCTTGGCTGGCCAGGGCCATGGCTACACCTTC
few,TRBV27,TRBJ1-5,TRBD1,CASSGTGYQPQHF,TGTGCCAGCAGTGGGACAGGGTATCAGCCCCAGCATTTT
-,TRBV28,TRBJ2-7,-,CASTVQGDEQYF,TGTGCCAGCACGGTACAGGGAGACGAGCAGTACTTC
-,TRBV18,TRBJ2-7,-,CASSPPVSDEQYF,TGTGCCAGCTCACCACCGGTTTCCGACGAGCAGTACTTC
few,TRBV19,TRBJ2-7,-,CASTNPEGREQYF,TGTGCCAGTACCAACCCAGAAGGCCGCGAGCAGTACTTC
-,TRBV6-5,TRBJ2-2,-,CASSYRTAYGTGELFF,TGTGCCAGCAGTTACAGGACAGCGTATGGCACCGGGGAGCTGTTTTTT
-,TRBV28,TRBJ2-1,-,CATQTAGPNEQFF,TGTGCCACCCAGACGGCGGGCCCCAATGAGCAGTTCTTC
-,TRBV4-3,TRBJ2-3,-,CASTGNHTDTQYF,TGCGCCAGCACCGGGAACCACACAGATACGCAGTATTTT
-,TRBV7-3,TRBJ2-1,-,CASSLKGGTAHEQFF,TGTGCCAGCAGCCTAAAGGGGGGGACGGCCCATGAGCAGTTCTTC
-,TRBV14,TRBJ2-3,-,CASRSQSTDTQYF,TGTGCCAGCAGAAGCCAAAGCACAGATACGCAGTATTTT
-,TRBV20-1,TRBJ2-7,-,CSASPPIEQYF,TGCAGTGCTAGCCCCCCTATCGAGCAGTACTTC
-,TRBV7-2,TRBJ2-1,TRBD1,CASSLGQGMFNEQFF,TGTGCCAGCAGCTTGGGACAGGGAATGTTCAATGAGCAGTTCTTC
-,TRBV2,TRBJ2-7,TRBD1,CASNPGQYYEQYF,TGTGCCAGCAACCCGGGACAGTACTACGAGCAGTACTTC
-,TRBV9,TRBJ1-4,-,CASSPYAGEKLFF,TGTGCCAGCAGCCCATACGCTGGGGAAAAACTGTTTTTT
-,TRBV11-2,TRBJ1-4,-,CAVGRGLLNEKLFF,TGTGCCGTCGGGAGGGGGTTACTTAATGAAAAACTGTTTTTT
-,TRBV5-1,TRBJ2-3,-,CASSLQSLGVGTDTQYF,TGCGCCAGCAGCTTGCAAAGTCTAGGTGTGGGGACAGATACGCAGTATTTT
few,TRBV5-1,TRBJ1-1,-,CASSLQGRNTEAFF,TGCGCCAGCAGCTTGCAGGGCCGAAACACTGAAGCTTTCTTT
-,TRBV28,TRBJ1-6,-,CASSLFPSPLHF,TGTGCCAGCAGTTTATTTCCCTCACCCCTCCACTTT
-,TRBV28,TRBJ1-2,-,CASNEGSDGYTF,TGTGCCAGCAACGAGGGTTCCGATGGCTACACCTTC
-,TRBV19,TRBJ2-1,-,CASSTGTDHNEQFF,TGTGCCAGTAGTACCGGGACGGACCACAATGAGCAGTTCTTC
once,TRBV30,TRBJ2-1,TRBD2,CAWSPGTSGYNEQFF,TGTGCCTGGAGTCCAGGGACTAGCGGCTACAATGAGCAGTTCTTC
-,TRBV27,TRBJ2-7,-,CASSPRTAARYEQYF,TGTGCCAGCAGTCCAAGGACAGCGGCACGCTACGAGCAGTACTTC
-,TRBV5-1,TRBJ1-2,-,CASSFFSGTNYGYTF,TGCGCCAGCAGCTTCTTCTCGGGAACTAACTATGGCTACACCTTC
-,TRBV10-2,TRBJ2-7,-,CASEGERNGRVNSYEQYF,TGCGCCAGCGAGGGGGAACGTAATGGGAGGGTGAACTCCTACGAGCAGTACTTC
-,TRBV9,TRBJ2-1,-,CASSVERGATGEQFF,TGTGCCAGCAGCGTAGAAAGGGGTGCGACGGGTGAGCAGTTCTTC
-,TRBV27,TRBJ2-1,TRBD1,CASTGTGALGQFF,TGTGCCAGCACCGGGACAGGGGCGTTGGGGCAGTTCTTC
few,TRBV11-3,TRBJ1-5,-,CASSLSWGHQPQHF,TGTGCCAGCAGCTTATCCTGGGGGCATCAGCCCCAGCATTTT
once,TRBV27,TRBJ2-7,TRBD2,CASSRPGGSNEQYF,TGTGCCAGCAGCCGCCCGGGAGGAAGCAACGAGCAGTACTTC